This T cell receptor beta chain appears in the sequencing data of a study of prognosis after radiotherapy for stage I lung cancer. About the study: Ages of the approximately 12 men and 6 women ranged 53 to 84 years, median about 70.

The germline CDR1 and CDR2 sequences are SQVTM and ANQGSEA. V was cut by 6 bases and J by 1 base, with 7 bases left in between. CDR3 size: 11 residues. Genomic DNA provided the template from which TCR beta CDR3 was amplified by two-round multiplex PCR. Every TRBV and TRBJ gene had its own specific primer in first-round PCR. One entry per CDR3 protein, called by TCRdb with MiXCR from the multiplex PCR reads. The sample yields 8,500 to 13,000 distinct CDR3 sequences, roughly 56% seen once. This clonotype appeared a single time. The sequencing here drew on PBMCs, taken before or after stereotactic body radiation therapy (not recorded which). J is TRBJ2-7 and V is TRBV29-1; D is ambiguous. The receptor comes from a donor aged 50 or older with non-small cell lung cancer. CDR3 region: CSVAFSYEQYF. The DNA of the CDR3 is TGCAGCGTGGCATTTTCCTACGAGCAGTACTTC.